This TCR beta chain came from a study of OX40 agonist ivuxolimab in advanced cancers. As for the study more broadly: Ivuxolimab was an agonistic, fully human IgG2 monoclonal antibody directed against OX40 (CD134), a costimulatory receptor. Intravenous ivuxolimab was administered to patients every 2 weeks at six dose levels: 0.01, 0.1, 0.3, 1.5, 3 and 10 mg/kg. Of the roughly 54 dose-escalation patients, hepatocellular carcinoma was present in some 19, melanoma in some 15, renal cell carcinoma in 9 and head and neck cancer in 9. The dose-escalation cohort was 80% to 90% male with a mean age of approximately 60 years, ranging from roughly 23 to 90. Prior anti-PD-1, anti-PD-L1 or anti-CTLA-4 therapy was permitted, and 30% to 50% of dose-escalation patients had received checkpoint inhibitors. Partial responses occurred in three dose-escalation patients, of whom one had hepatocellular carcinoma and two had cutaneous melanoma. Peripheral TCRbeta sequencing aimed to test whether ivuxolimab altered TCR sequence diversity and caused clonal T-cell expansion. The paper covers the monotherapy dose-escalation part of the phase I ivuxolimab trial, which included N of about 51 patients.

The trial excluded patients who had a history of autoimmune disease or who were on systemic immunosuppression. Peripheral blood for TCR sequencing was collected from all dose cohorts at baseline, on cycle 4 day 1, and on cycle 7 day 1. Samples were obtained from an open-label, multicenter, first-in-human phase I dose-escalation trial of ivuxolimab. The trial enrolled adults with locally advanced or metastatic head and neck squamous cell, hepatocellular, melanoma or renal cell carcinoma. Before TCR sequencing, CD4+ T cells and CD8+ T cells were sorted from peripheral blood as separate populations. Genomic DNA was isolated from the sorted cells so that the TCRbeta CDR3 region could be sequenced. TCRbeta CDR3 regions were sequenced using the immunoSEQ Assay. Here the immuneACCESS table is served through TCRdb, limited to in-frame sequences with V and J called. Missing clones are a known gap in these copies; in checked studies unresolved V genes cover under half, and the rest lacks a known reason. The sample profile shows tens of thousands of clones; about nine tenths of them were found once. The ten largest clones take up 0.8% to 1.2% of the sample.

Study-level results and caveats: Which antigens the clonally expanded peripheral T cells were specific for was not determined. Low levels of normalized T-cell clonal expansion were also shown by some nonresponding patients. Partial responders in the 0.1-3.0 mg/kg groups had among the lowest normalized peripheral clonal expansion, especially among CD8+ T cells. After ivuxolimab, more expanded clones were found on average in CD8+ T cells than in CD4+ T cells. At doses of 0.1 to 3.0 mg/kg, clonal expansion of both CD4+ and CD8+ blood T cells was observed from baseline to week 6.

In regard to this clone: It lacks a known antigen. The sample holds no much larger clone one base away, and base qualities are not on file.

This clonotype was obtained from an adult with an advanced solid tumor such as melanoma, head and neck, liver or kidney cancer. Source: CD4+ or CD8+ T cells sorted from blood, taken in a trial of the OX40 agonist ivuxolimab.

CDR3 loop: CASSRAQERDRRPQQYF. The bases read TGCGCCAGCAGCCGGGCCCAAGAACGGGACAGGCGCCCCCAGCAGTACTTC. The V gene is TRBV5-1 and the J gene is TRBJ2-7; TRBD1 fits 8 bases in the junction. Here V drops 4 bases and J drops 8 bases, and the junction holds 20 bases not matched to any gene. Inclusive of the bounding cysteine and phenylalanine, the CDR3 is 17 residues long. The kept DNA is CDR3 alone, 51 bases in frame from the first base. CDR1 SGHRS and CDR2 YFSETQ were looked up in the germline V gene.